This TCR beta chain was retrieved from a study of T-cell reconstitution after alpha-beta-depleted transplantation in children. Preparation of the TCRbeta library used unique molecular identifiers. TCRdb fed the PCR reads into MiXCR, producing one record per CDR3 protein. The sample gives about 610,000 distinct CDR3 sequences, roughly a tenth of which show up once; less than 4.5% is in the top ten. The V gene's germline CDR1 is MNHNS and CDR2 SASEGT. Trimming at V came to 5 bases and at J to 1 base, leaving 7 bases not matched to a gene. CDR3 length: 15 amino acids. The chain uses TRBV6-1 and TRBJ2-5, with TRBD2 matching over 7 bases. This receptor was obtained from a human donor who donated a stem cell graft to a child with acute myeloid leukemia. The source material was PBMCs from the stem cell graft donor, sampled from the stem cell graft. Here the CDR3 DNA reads TGTGCCAGCAGTCCCCCCGGCGGGGGCCAAGAGACCCAGTACTTC. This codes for CASSPPGGGQETQYF.